This paragraph covers one T cell receptor (beta chain) sequence. Its antigen is unknown. No base quality information exists; no much larger clone differs at one position. This sample stems from a study of cutaneous CD30+ T cell lymphoproliferative disorder and hepatitis E (dated by TCRdb to the late 2010s). The CDR3 measures 15 amino acids from cysteine to phenylalanine. Only CDR3 DNA remains: 45 bases, in frame from the first base. CDR1 and CDR2 are drawn from the germline V gene (reference sequence): MNHNY, SVGAGI. The germline V and J ends show losses of 8 bases and 2 bases respectively, and no gene match explains 11 bases of the junction. The method behind the library was the immunoSEQ multiplex PCR assay. In TCRdb, the immuneACCESS table is reduced to in-frame sequences with V and J assigned. These tables do not hold every clone; where another copy was compared, an unresolved V gene accounts for under half, and the others remain unexplained. This sample gives about 8,000 clones in total; around 70% of them show up just once. The ten largest clones take up under 1.3% of the sample.

The sequence came from a human donor with a cutaneous T cell lymphoproliferative disorder associated with hepatitis E virus. The V and J genes are TRBV6-6 and TRBJ2-7; a stretch of 8 junction bases matches TRBD2. The specimen sequenced was blood. The CDR3 protein sequence reads: CASRTGAGVTYEQYF. The bases read TGTGCCAGCCGAACCGGAGCGGGGGTGACCTACGAGCAGTACTTC.